The 18 T cell receptor beta chains below all came from one sample that was sequenced in a study of shared clonotypes between healthy human individuals. Data came from immunoSEQ multiplex PCR; TCRdb stores just in-frame clones and leaves some out. Here the sample spans just over 2,000,000 clones, roughly 94% being singletons. Naive CD8 cells were CD45RO-negative, positively selected for CCR7, excluding terminally differentiated effector memory CD45RA+ cells. The sequencing input was naive CD8+ T cells sorted from blood. The source of these receptors is a man between 18 and 35 years old in good health.

V usage is TRBV30 and J usage is TRBJ2-5; TRBD1 agrees at 8 bases. V lost 1 base, J lost 4 bases, and 2 bases stayed unmatched. CDR3 length: 13 residues. The germline V gene encodes CDR1 GTSNPN and CDR2 SVGIG (reference sequence). CDR3 protein: CAWSGGTGETQYF. For the CDR3, the DNA is TGTGCCTGGAGTGGCGGGACAGGAGAGACCCAGTACTTC.

The chain has TRBV27 and TRBJ2-7, with 9 bases identical to TRBD2. After removal of 5 bases from V and 1 base from J, the junction contained 6 bases not matched to a gene. This CDR3 spans 15 amino acids. Germline assignment: CDR1 MNHEY and CDR2 SMNVEV (reference sequence). The CDR3 bases are TGTGCCAGCAGTCAAATAGCGGGGGCATCCTACGAGCAGTACTTC. It codes for CASSQIAGASYEQYF.

Remarks on this clone: Additional DNA sequences in this sample encode the identical CDR3. The chain carries TRBV7-9 and TRBJ2-2; 8 nucleotides agree with TRBD1. The CDR3 runs 15 residues. The trim removed 4 bases at V and 4 bases at J, leaving 5 bases unmatched. Germline loops: CDR1 SEHNR, CDR2 FQNEAQ (reference sequence). CDR3 sequence: CASSSGQGPTGELFF. The CDR3 DNA is TGTGCCAGCAGCTCCGGACAGGGCCCCACCGGGGAGCTGTTTTTT.

Comments on this clone: Distinct nucleotide sequences in the sample also encode this CDR3. This chain connects TRBV9 to TRBJ2-2, with D maybe TRBD1 (6 bases). Trimming shortened V by 6 bases and J by 3 bases, and 9 bases separated the two germline ends. This CDR3 has 13 residues. Germline V gives CDR1 SGDLS, CDR2 YYNGEE. CDR3 sequence reads: CASNRVDTGELFF. The CDR3, as DNA: TGTGCCAGCAACAGGGTTGACACCGGGGAGCTGTTTTTT.

This clone appeared a few times. This chain joins TRBV6-5 and TRBJ1-6, with D unresolved. Trimming took off 3 bases at V and 10 bases at J, with 13 bases between the two ends. This CDR3 has 14 residues. Germline V gene sequence: CDR1 MNHEY, CDR2 SVGAGI. This CDR3 reads CASSYLVFGSPLHF. The CDR3 DNA reads TGTGCCAGCAGTTATTTGGTTTTCGGGTCACCCCTCCACTTT.

V is TRBV27 and J is TRBJ1-5, with 7 bases fitting TRBD1. The CDR3 covers 13 residues. Looked up from germline, CDR1 is MNHEY and CDR2 is SMNVEV (reference sequence). Trimming cost V 5 bases and J 8 bases; bases outside gene matches: 6. CDR3 region: CASSRQGLEPQHF. The CDR3 nucleotides are TGTGCCAGCAGTAGACAGGGTCTGGAGCCCCAGCATTTT.

This clone was found once. This chain links TRBV4-1 with TRBJ1-5; D gene ambiguous. Germline CDR1 MGHRA, CDR2 YSYEKL. The CDR3 has 14 amino acids. V lost 5 bases and J 6 bases, leaving 14 bases between the germline ends. The CDR3 loop reads CASSSGPYGQPQHF. The CDR3 DNA sequence: TGCGCCAGCAGCTCCGGACCGTACGGTCAGCCCCAGCATTTT.

The chain combines TRBV6-1 with TRBJ2-4; D is possibly TRBD1 (5 bases). Germline CDR1 MNHNS, CDR2 SASEGT. This CDR3 comprises 13 residues. V lost 7 bases and J lost 6, with 13 bases in between. In DNA, the CDR3 is TGTGCCAGCACCGAAGGGGTCACAAACATTCAGTACTTC. Translation: CASTEGVTNIQYF.

This sequence joins TRBV5-6 and TRBJ1-5; TRBD1 is a possible D gene (6 bases). CDR3 length: 16 amino acids. Trimming took 4 bases from V and 3 from J, leaving 17 bases between them. Germline V CDR1 and CDR2: SGHDT, YYEEEE. The CDR3 DNA follows: TGTGCCAGCAGCGAAAACGGCAGGGGTGCCAATCAGCCCCAGCATTTT. Its translation: CASSENGRGANQPQHF.

This clone was counted a few times. The rearrangement uses TRBV10-2 and TRBJ2-7, with 9 bases fitting TRBD2. This CDR3 contains 13 residues. The V segment lost 6 bases and the J segment 2 bases; nucleotides outside the gene matches: 2. Germline V CDR1 and CDR2: WSHSY, SAAADI. The CDR3 nucleotides read TGCGCCAGCAGAGGCGGGGGGGCCTACGAGCAGTACTTC. The encoded protein is CASRGGGAYEQYF.

This clone was seen only a few times. The rearrangement links TRBV7-9 to TRBJ2-5; D not certain. The V and J ends lost 1 base and 1 base respectively, with 16 bases between them. Germline V lookup: CDR1 SEHNR, CDR2 FQNEAQ (reference sequence). The length of the CDR3 is 17 residues. The CDR3 coding sequence is TGTGCCAGCAGCTTAGTCGGCTTGGCGGTGGGCCAAGAGACCCAGTACTTC. Translated: CASSLVGLAVGQETQYF.

The chain recombines TRBV7-6 with TRBJ2-7; 8 bases fit TRBD1. The CDR3 has 15 amino acids. The junction had 7 bases not matched to a gene; V was cut back by 4 bases and J by 2 bases. The germline V gene encodes CDR1 SGHVS and CDR2 FNYEAQ. CDR3 protein: CASSSRTGSTYEQYF. CDR3 bases: TGTGCCAGCAGCTCCCGGACAGGGAGCACCTACGAGCAGTACTTC.

The V and J genes are TRBV6-5 and TRBJ2-7, with TRBD1 matching 8 bases. CDR1 and CDR2 from the germline V gene are MNHEY and SVGAGI. Unmatched junction bases numbered 8, after V lost 4 bases and J lost 3 bases. The CDR3 length is 15 residues. The CDR3 bases are TGTGCCAGCAGTTTGTACGAGACAGGGGTCTACGAGCAGTACTTC. Translation gives CASSLYETGVYEQYF.

This CDR3 is CASSETGMRYGYTF. CDR3 sequence (DNA): TGTGCCAGCAGTGAAACAGGAATGAGATATGGCTACACCTTC. This chain uses TRBV2 with TRBJ1-2, with a possible D match to TRBD1 (5 bases). Between the trimmed V and J ends, which lost 2 bases and 5 bases, there was a span of 12 bases. CDR1 and CDR2 (germline): SNHLY, FYNNEI. The CDR3 covers 14 residues.

The chain carries TRBV25-1 and TRBJ2-7, with D possibly called TRBD1 or TRBD2 (7 bases each). Trimming left V 0 bases short and J 5 bases short, with 14 bases between. The length of the CDR3 is 15 residues. Germline loops: CDR1 MGHDK, CDR2 SYGVNS. CDR3 sequence: CASSEYYRGGDEQYF. CDR3 sequence (DNA): TGTGCCAGCAGTGAATATTACAGGGGAGGGGACGAGCAGTACTTC.

The gene calls are TRBV27 and TRBJ2-5; TRBD1 or TRBD2 may be the D gene (5 bases each). This CDR3 region has 16 residues. CDR1 and CDR2 from the germline V gene are MNHEY and SMNVEV (reference sequence). Trimming took 5 bases from V and 4 from J, leaving 20 bases between them. The CDR3 bases are TGTGCCAGCAGTCCCTTGGGACCGGGGCCGAGAGAGACCCAGTACTTC. This codes for CASSPLGPGPRETQYF.

J is TRBJ1-1 and V is TRBV5-1; D is possibly TRBD1 (5 bases). Per germline, CDR1 SGHRS and CDR2 YFSETQ. The CDR3 extends over 16 amino acids. V shed 0 bases and J shed 1 base, with 13 bases lying between them. Here the CDR3 DNA reads TGCGCCAGCAGCTTGGCCACCAACGGGGGGAACACTGAAGCTTTCTTT. Its protein product is CASSLATNGGNTEAFF.

With respect to this clone: The same CDR3 also results from other DNA sequences found in this sample. The rearrangement links TRBV19 to TRBJ1-6; 7 nucleotides line up with TRBD1. Germline assignment: CDR1 LNHDA and CDR2 SQIVND (reference sequence). J was trimmed by 5 bases and V by 3 bases; bases with no gene match: 1. CDR3 size: 14 residues. The CDR3 DNA follows: TGTGCCAGTAGTATGGGACAGAATAATTCACCCCTCCACTTT. Protein product: CASSMGQNNSPLHF.